These 28 T cell receptor beta chains originate from one sample sequenced in a study of T cells in Graves' hyperthyroidism and ophthalmopathy. The CDR3 regions of TCR beta were amplified from RNA transcripts. RT-PCR in the first round (using the HTBI primer set) targeted the TCR CDR3. TCRdb reprocessed the multiplex PCR reads via MiXCR and lists one record per CDR3 protein. The repertoire has some 620,000 distinct CDR3 sequences, around 15% of them found once; the top ten carry approximately 3.8%. Sequenced material: blood. These receptors were obtained from a woman in her 30s with Graves' hyperthyroidism.

This clonotype was recorded a few times. The rearrangement joins TRBV30 to TRBJ2-5; no reliable D call. CDR3 length: 17 amino acids. Germline assignment: CDR1 GTSNPN and CDR2 SVGIG (reference sequence). The V end lost 3 bases, the J end lost 4 bases, and 24 bases lay between the germline ends. CDR3 DNA: TGTGCCTGGAGGACCCCTTTCGGACCGTCGCGACGAGAGACCCAGTACTTC. This sequence encodes CAWRTPFGPSRRETQYF.

A few counts support this clonotype. The chain carries TRBV2 and TRBJ1-2, with D possibly TRBD1 on 6 matching bases. Between the trimmed V and J ends, which lost 6 bases and 3 bases, there was a span of 11 bases. The CDR3 has 13 residues. CDR1 and CDR2 (germline): SNHLY, FYNNEI. The CDR3 region has the DNA TGTGCCAGCAGAGAAAGGGGGGACTATGGCTACACCTTC. Translating gives CASRERGDYGYTF.

The V call is TRBV20-1, the J call TRBJ2-3; the match to TRBD2 covers 10 bases. Germline V lookup: CDR1 DFQATT, CDR2 SNEGSKA (reference sequence). The CDR3 spans 14 residues. J gave up 2 bases and V 6 bases, and 5 bases lay outside the gene matches. CDR3 coding DNA: TGCAGTGCCGTAGGACTAGCGGACACAGATACGCAGTATTTT. It codes for CSAVGLADTDTQYF.

This rearrangement joins TRBV28 to TRBJ1-5, with a weak D call TRBD1 (5 bases). The germline V gene has CDR1 MDHEN and CDR2 SYDVKM. There are 15 residues in the CDR3. V lost 10 bases and J lost 5, with 21 bases in between. The CDR3 nucleotides read TGTGCCACGACGAACCGACAGTGGGCAGATCAGCCCCAGCATTTT. This sequence encodes CATTNRQWADQPQHF.

The genes are TRBV4-3 and TRBJ2-7, with 7 positions matching TRBD1. The V gene's germline CDR1 is LGHNA and CDR2 YSLEER. The length of the CDR3 is 15 residues. With V trimmed by 0 bases and J by 2 bases, 4 bases remained unmatched. CDR3 nucleotides: TGCGCCAGCAGCCAAGATAGACAGGGAGCCTACGAGCAGTACTTC. It encodes CASSQDRQGAYEQYF.

A word on this clonotype: This sequence may be a read error, since a much larger clone differs from it by one base. The chain is built from TRBV12-3 or TRBV12-4 and TRBJ1-4; D possibly corresponds to TRBD1 (6 bases). V gave up 3 bases and J gave up 7 bases, with 24 bases separating them. CDR3 length equals 18 residues. CDR3 in DNA: TGTGCCAGCAGTTTTGGTTTTGGGGGGGCCTTTAGCGGTGAAAAACTGTTTTTT. Encoded protein: CASSFGFGGAFSGEKLFF.

Concerning this clonotype: A much bigger clone sits one base away, suggesting this may be a read error. This chain uses TRBV30 with TRBJ1-1; a weak D match, TRBD1 (6 bases). With 0 bases removed from V and 10 bases from J, the gap between germline ends came to 27 bases. This CDR3 comprises 17 residues. Germline assignment: CDR1 GTSNPN and CDR2 SVGIG (reference sequence). The CDR3 DNA sequence: TGTGCCTGGAGTGTGCCCCGTCCGAGGGGGGAAGGCGCTGTAGCTTTCTTT. The encoded protein is CAWSVPRPRGEGAVAFF.

This clonotype was seen a handful of times. The V call is TRBV12-3 or TRBV12-4, the J call TRBJ2-2, with D possibly being TRBD1 (7 bases). CDR3 length: 15 amino acids. Trimming stripped 1 base from V and 7 bases from J, with 13 bases between. The chain's CDR3 is CASSLGQGGLGELFF. The CDR3 DNA sequence: TGTGCCAGCAGTTTAGGGCAGGGGGGCCTCGGGGAGCTGTTTTTT.

Only a few counts were recorded for this clonotype. This chain links TRBV3-1 with TRBJ2-7; 8 nucleotides match TRBD2. Germline V gene data show CDR1 as LGHDT and CDR2 as YNNKEL (reference sequence). With 4 bases clipped from V and 4 bases from J, the junction kept 3 bases outside the gene matches. The CDR3 length is 13 residues. DNA of the CDR3: TGTGCCAGCAGCCGTAGCGGGATGTACGAGCAGTACTTC. Translating it yields CASSRSGMYEQYF.

The sample holds a few counts of this clonotype. This chain links TRBV28 with TRBJ1-3, with 9 bases matching TRBD1. V lost 5 bases to trimming and J lost 2 bases; unmatched junction nucleotides: 7. CDR1 is MDHEN and CDR2 is SYDVKM in the germline V gene. The CDR3 covers 16 residues. The CDR3 protein is CASSAVWTGAGNTIYF. For the CDR3, the DNA is TGTGCCAGCAGTGCAGTCTGGACAGGGGCTGGAAACACCATATATTTT.

V and J are TRBV20-1 and TRBJ2-2, with TRBD2 as a possible D gene (5 bases). CDR3 length: 15 residues. Germline values: CDR1 DFQATT, CDR2 SNEGSKA (reference sequence). V lost 1 base and J lost 0, with 9 bases in between. The CDR3 sequence: CSARAPRANTGELFF. The CDR3 DNA follows: TGCAGTGCTAGAGCCCCGCGGGCGAACACCGGGGAGCTGTTTTTT.

Ten or more counts support this clonotype. This sequence joins TRBV12-3 or TRBV12-4 and TRBJ2-6, with 10 bases matching TRBD1. This CDR3 comprises 18 residues. V dropped 5 bases and J dropped 0; count of bases not matched to a gene: 7. The CDR3 coding sequence is TGTGCCAGCAGTCCCCGGGGACAGGGGATCTCTGGGGCCAACGTCCTGACTTTC. Its translation: CASSPRGQGISGANVLTF.

This clonotype was seen repeatedly, ten times or more. This chain joins TRBV7-8 and TRBJ1-5; no firm D call. Trimming left V 5 bases short and J 3 bases short, with 11 bases between. This CDR3 has 14 residues. Looked up from germline, CDR1 is SGHVS and CDR2 is FQNEAQ. As DNA, the CDR3 is TGTGCCAGCAGCAGGACCCGGGCCAATCAGCCCCAGCATTTT. Translating gives CASSRTRANQPQHF.

This clonotype appeared a few times. The chain combines TRBV6-1 with TRBJ1-2; D unresolved. CDR1 is MNHNS, CDR2 SASEGT, per germline. CDR3 size: 14 residues. V dropped 5 bases and J dropped 0 bases, with 10 bases sitting between them. The CDR3 spells CASSSTGANYGYTF. The DNA of the CDR3 is TGTGCCAGCAGTTCCACCGGGGCTAACTATGGCTACACCTTC.

As to this clonotype: No conserved phenylalanine or tryptophan ends this CDR3, so it is likely a read error. CDR3 sequence (DNA): TGCAGTCCTTCCCTGGAAGGGGATCGAGGCAATGAGCAGTTCCTC. Translated: CSPSLEGDRGNEQFL. The V and J genes are TRBV20-1 and TRBJ2-1, with D perhaps TRBD1 (5 bases). The CDR3 runs to 15 residues. The V gene lost 8 bases and the J gene lost 6 bases, with 23 bases spanning the gap. Germline V lookup: CDR1 DFQATT, CDR2 SNEGSKA (reference sequence).

The CDR3 coding sequence is TGTGCCAGCAGCCCTAGGACTAGCGGGAGCATATGGGAGCAGTACTTC. Translation gives CASSPRTSGSIWEQYF. The chain recombines TRBV9 with TRBJ2-7, with 13 bases matching TRBD2. V was pared by 4 bases and J by 7 bases, with 11 bases of the junction left unmatched. Germline loops: CDR1 SGDLS, CDR2 YYNGEE. CDR3 length: 16 amino acids.

This clonotype was recorded once. This chain's CDR3 is CASSVDWRTYNEQFF. Written as DNA, the CDR3 is TGTGCCAGCAGCGTAGACTGGCGGACCTACAATGAGCAGTTCTTC. The chain employs TRBV9 and TRBJ2-1; no firm D call. V lost 0 bases to trimming and J lost 2 bases, with 9 bases between them. Germline values: CDR1 SGDLS, CDR2 YYNGEE. CDR3 length: 15 amino acids.

The chain employs TRBV2 and TRBJ2-1, with 11 bases matching TRBD2. Germline V gene data show CDR1 as SNHLY and CDR2 as FYNNEI. The CDR3 extends over 16 amino acids. V dropped 3 bases and J dropped 9; count of bases not matched to a gene: 10. The DNA for the CDR3 is TGTGCCAGCAGTGATCGAGGTAGCGGGAGGGTCAGTGAGCAGTTCTTC. The encoded protein is CASSDRGSGRVSEQFF.

This clonotype was seen more than once but under ten times. The chain is built from TRBV15 and TRBJ1-2; perhaps TRBD1 as D (6 bases). Germline loops: CDR1 LNHNV, CDR2 YYDKDF (reference sequence). The CDR3 runs to 16 residues. V lost 2 bases, J lost 7 bases, and 20 bases lay in between. The CDR3 region has the DNA TGTGCCACCAGCAGACTGGGGGCAGGGGATGCTTCTGGCTACACCTTC. Its translation is CATSRLGAGDASGYTF.

This clonotype showed up many times. The genes are TRBV6-2 or TRBV6-3 and TRBJ2-1; D is unclear. CDR1 and CDR2 (germline): MNHEY, SVGEGT. The ends were cut back, 6 bases at V and 6 bases at J, with 15 bases in the middle. CDR3 length: 14 amino acids. The chain's CDR3 is CASSLRNNRNEQFF. The CDR3 region has the DNA TGTGCCAGCAGCCTACGTAATAATCGCAATGAGCAGTTCTTC.

There are many counts of this clonotype. This chain connects TRBV28 to TRBJ2-7, with 9 bases aligning to TRBD2. This CDR3 has 16 amino acids. The V gene end was trimmed by 1 base and the J gene end by 5 bases; junction bases not matched to a gene: 9. CDR1 and CDR2 from the germline V gene are MDHEN and SYDVKM. CDR3 coding DNA: TGTGCCAGCAGTTTATTCTGGGGCGGGAGGGCTAACGAGCAGTACTTC. Protein sequence: CASSLFWGGRANEQYF.

About this clonotype: The conserved phenylalanine or tryptophan is not found at the CDR3 terminus, so this likely reflects a read error. J is TRBJ1-5 and V is TRBV20-1; tentatively, D is TRBD1 (6 bases). V lost 5 bases and J 1 base, leaving 9 bases between the germline ends. CDR1 DFQATT and CDR2 SNEGSKA come from the germline V gene (reference sequence). The CDR3 is made up of 13 amino acids. The CDR3 loop reads CSAYTGSNQPQHL. Here the CDR3 DNA reads TGCAGTGCTTATACAGGGAGCAATCAGCCCCAGCATCTT.

This clonotype was picked up many times. The chain couples TRBV30 to TRBJ2-1; D call uncertain. The CDR3 totals 13 residues. Looked up from germline, CDR1 is GTSNPN and CDR2 is SVGIG (reference sequence). Trimming left V 0 bases short and J 9 bases short, with 12 bases between. The CDR3 loop is CAWSVSVTTEQFF. In DNA, the CDR3 is TGTGCCTGGAGTGTAAGCGTCACGACTGAGCAGTTCTTC.

This clonotype was seen repeatedly, ten times or more. This sequence joins TRBV5-1 and TRBJ1-1; D unclear. CDR1 SGHRS and CDR2 YFSETQ come from the germline V gene. This CDR3 contains 13 residues. V lost 7 bases and J 5 bases, leaving 15 bases between the germline ends. The CDR3 DNA reads TGCGCCAGCTCTATGCGCGTGGGGACTGAAGCTTTCTTT. This codes for CASSMRVGTEAFF. The full variable domain, with the rest looked up from reference TRBV5-1 and TRBJ1-1, is KAGVTQTPRYLIKTRGQQVTLSCSPISGHRSVSWYQQTPGQGLQFLFEYFSETQRNKGNFPGRFSGRQFSNSRSEMNVSTLELGDSALYLCASSMRVGTEAFFGQGTRLTVV.

This clonotype appeared many times. The genes are TRBV28 and TRBJ2-5; D unclear. The V end was cut by 5 bases, the J end by 4 bases, with 5 bases between. Germline lookup yields CDR1 MDHEN and CDR2 SYDVKM. The CDR3 is made up of 11 amino acids. The CDR3: CASSKVETQYF. The CDR3 DNA is TGTGCCAGCAGTAAAGTAGAGACCCAGTACTTC. Complete variable domain (other parts from reference TRBV28 and TRBJ2-5): DVKVTQSSRYLVKRTGEKVFLECVQDMDHENMFWYRQDPGLGLRLIYFSYDVKMKEKGDIPEGYSVSREKKERFSLILESASTNQTSMYLCASSKVETQYFGPGTRLLVL.

The genes are TRBV7-2 and TRBJ2-2, with D possibly being TRBD2 (5 bases). The CDR3 contains 14 residues. Germline CDR1 and CDR2: SGHTA and FQGNSA. V lost 2 bases and J 4 bases, leaving 8 bases between the germline ends. The CDR3 DNA reads as TGTGCCAGCAGCTTAATGCGGGTCACCGGGGAGCTGTTTTTT. Its protein is CASSLMRVTGELFF.

This clonotype was counted at least ten times. This chain uses TRBV28 with TRBJ1-2; D gene unclear. Per the germline V gene, CDR1 is MDHEN and CDR2 is SYDVKM. This CDR3 is 14 amino acids long. The V and J ends lost 4 bases and 1 base respectively, with 10 bases between them. This chain's CDR3 is CASSSLTVNYGYTF. The CDR3 DNA follows: TGTGCCAGCAGTTCTCTAACAGTTAACTATGGCTACACCTTC.

This clonotype was seen at least ten times. V is TRBV6-2 or TRBV6-3 and J is TRBJ2-7; D may match TRBD1 or TRBD2 (5 bases each). Germline values: CDR1 MNHEY, CDR2 SVGEGT. The CDR3 runs 18 residues. V was trimmed by 6 bases and J by 5 bases, leaving 29 bases between them. The CDR3 nucleotides read TGTGCCAGCAGAAACTCCGGGACGAGTGTCCGGGGTCGTGACGAGCAGTACTTC. Residues: CASRNSGTSVRGRDEQYF.